This T cell receptor beta chain was found in a study of human T cells and chemical hapten exposure. Study overall: Upper inner arm skin measuring roughly 2 cm by roughly 2 cm received 2% DPC for sensitization.

In TCRdb, the RACE reads were re-called with MiXCR into one record per CDR3 protein. The sample has 82,000 or so distinct CDR3 sequences, 10% to 15% seen once; the top ten hold 5.7%. This clonotype was found many times. Sample time point: patch test 3, about 24 weeks after DPC sensitization. Treatment: therapeutic diphenylcyclopropenone sensitization with weekly scalp DPC. The CDR3 extends over 15 amino acids. The V gene lost 3 bases and the J gene lost 0 bases, with 9 bases spanning the gap. The clonotype originates from a woman in her forties or fifties with alopecia areata. Some clones in this sample may be carry-over from other donors' samples. The chain links TRBV12-3 or TRBV12-4 to TRBJ2-4, with D unclear. The sequencing used whole blood, collected in connection with sensitization to the hapten diphenylcyclopropenone (DPC). This CDR3 reads CASSFNDLAKNIQYF. CDR3 DNA: TGTGCCAGCAGTTTTAATGACCTAGCCAAAAACATTCAGTACTTC.